This T cell receptor beta chain was recorded in a study of technical replicates of blood from a handful of donors. Only one count was recorded for this clone. This CDR3 region has 11 residues. Trimming took 2 bases from V and 8 from J, leaving 6 bases between them. Per germline, CDR1 SEHNR and CDR2 FQNEAQ (reference sequence). The method was immunoSEQ multiplex PCR; TCRdb's version includes in-frame clones alone and lacks a portion of them. The sample consists of about 13,000 clones, 95% of them appearing once. This TCR was sampled from a human donor in good health. The chain uses TRBV7-9 and TRBJ1-2; no clear D. Sample: PBMCs. CDR3 protein: CASSLRGGYTF. As DNA, the CDR3 is TGTGCCAGCAGCTTAAGAGGAGGCTACACCTTC.